This T cell receptor beta chain derives from a study of blood T cell repertoires in COVID-19. As for the study in general: PBMCs, B-cell-depleted T cells, or T cells were the source of the cDNA or gDNA that made up the material.

Methods used by the authors: Amplification from reference gene primers served as the basis for estimated nucleated cell counts. The repertoire was sequenced with immunoSEQ multiplex PCR; TCRdb's copy has only in-frame clones and lacks some. V, J and clone size reflect that table, while D and trimming were determined from the DNA. The sample shows some 430,000 clones, 80% to 95% of them seen only once. The cohort comprised adults aged 18 to 89 years residing in approximately 25 US areas. The receptor's source is a man between 18 and 29 years old who had recovered from COVID-19. The sample was PBMCs or T cells enriched from blood (not recorded which).

CDR3 sequence: CASSLQGAGQPQHF. In nucleotides, the CDR3 is TGTGCCAGCAGTCTCCAGGGGGCGGGGCAGCCCCAGCATTTT. V and J are TRBV27 and TRBJ1-5; TRBD1 aligns across 8 bases. The V segment lost 5 bases and the J segment 7 bases; nucleotides outside the gene matches: 7. The CDR3 extends over 14 amino acids. CDR1 and CDR2 (germline): MNHEY, SMNVEV (reference sequence).